The clone carrying this TCR beta chain was detected only a few times. A library of TCRbeta sequences, prepared with unique molecular identifiers, was generated. A single record per CDR3 protein comes from TCRdb applying MiXCR to the PCR reads. The sample holds some 80,000 distinct CDR3 sequences; 15% to 20% are singletons and the top ten take 50% to 65%. This sample was taken from a study of T-cell reconstitution after alpha-beta-depleted transplantation in children. From germline, CDR1 is LGHNA and CDR2 YNFKEQ. The CDR3 covers 14 residues. With 0 bases removed from V and 2 bases from J, the gap between germline ends came to 6 bases.

The clonotype originates from a male patient aged 2 to 10 who had a stem cell transplant for acute lymphoblastic leukemia, so the T cells may come from the graft donor. This chain links TRBV4-2 with TRBJ2-3; no clear D. This sample comprised PBMCs, mostly from graft donor cells, obtained 360 days after TCRalphabeta/CD19-depleted stem cell transplant. The CDR3, as DNA: TGTGCCAGCAGCCAAGATCAGGACACAGATACGCAGTATTTT. This gives the protein CASSQDQDTDTQYF.